This TCR beta chain comes out of a study of T cell responses to AZD1222 COVID-19 vaccine. The germline V gene has CDR1 SGHRS and CDR2 YFSETQ. The V and J ends lost 0 bases and 0 bases, in that order; junction bases with no gene match: 4. This CDR3 contains 16 residues. The data were produced by immunoSEQ multiplex PCR, yet TCRdb's version contains in-frame clones alone and is incomplete. The sample consists of roughly 180,000 clones, approximately 94% of them appearing once. The rearrangement links TRBV5-1 to TRBJ2-3; 7 bases fit TRBD1. Specimen: peripheral blood, collected on day 0 of AZD1222 vaccination. The source of this sequence is an adult in good health. CDR3 coding DNA: TGCGCCAGCAGCTTGGAGGACAGGTATAGCACAGATACGCAGTATTTT. Translating it yields CASSLEDRYSTDTQYF.